Listed below are T cell receptor beta chains from one sample, sequenced in a study of early T cells in non-severe SARS-CoV-2 infection. TCRdb passed the 5' RACE reads through MiXCR, listing each CDR3 protein once. Of 25,000 to 35,000 distinct CDR3 sequences detected, about 4.3% appear once; the ten largest clones hold approximately 5%. Sequenced here: whole blood, sampled at baseline. Receptors originate from an adult who was a healthcare worker with PCR-confirmed SARS-CoV-2 infection or an uninfected control (not recorded which). Each CDR3 is given with its conserved first and last residue. A D gene is named only where the DNA matches it firmly. The size field is filled for only some rows; it gives once, few, many or a size class.

J gene: TRBJ2-5
D gene: -
clone size: few
V gene: TRBV29-1
CDR3 protein: CSARVVIVTETQYF
CDR3 DNA: TGCAGCGCTCGGGTAGTTATAGTTACCGAGACCCAGTACTTC

J gene: TRBJ2-2
D gene: TRBD2
clone size: many
V gene: TRBV7-2
CDR3 protein: CASSLGLAGAGELFF
CDR3 DNA: TGTGCCAGCAGCTTAGGACTAGCGGGAGCCGGGGAGCTGTTTTTT

J gene: TRBJ2-1
D gene: -
clone size: many
V gene: TRBV5-1
CDR3 protein: CASSLAQTGTNEQFF
CDR3 DNA: TGCGCCAGCAGCTTGGCCCAAACGGGTACCAATGAGCAGTTCTTC

J gene: TRBJ2-1
D gene: TRBD2
clone size: many
V gene: TRBV10-3
CDR3 protein: CAISESGGRYNEQFF
CDR3 DNA: TGTGCCATCAGTGAGTCAGGCGGGAGGTACAATGAGCAGTTCTTC

J gene: TRBJ2-1
D gene: -
clone size: many
V gene: TRBV18
CDR3 protein: CASSPTASSYNEQFF
CDR3 DNA: TGTGCCAGCTCGCCGACAGCCAGCTCCTACAATGAGCAGTTCTTC

J gene: TRBJ1-4
D gene: -
clone size: many
V gene: TRBV5-8
CDR3 protein: CASSPGTASAEKLFF
CDR3 DNA: TGTGCCAGCAGCCCGGGGACGGCCTCGGCGGAAAAACTGTTTTTT

J gene: TRBJ1-2
D gene: -
clone size: medium-sized
V gene: TRBV20-1
CDR3 protein: CSASMVANYGYTF
CDR3 DNA: TGCAGTGCTAGTATGGTAGCTAACTATGGCTACACCTTC

J gene: TRBJ2-7
D gene: TRBD1
clone size: many
V gene: TRBV30
CDR3 protein: CAWSTQGANEQYF
CDR3 DNA: TGTGCCTGGAGTACCCAGGGGGCCAACGAGCAGTACTTC

J gene: TRBJ2-7
D gene: TRBD1
clone size: -
V gene: TRBV30
CDR3 protein: CAWRDRGREYEQYF
CDR3 DNA: TGTGCCTGGAGGGACAGGGGGCGGGAATACGAGCAGTACTTT

J gene: TRBJ2-1
D gene: TRBD2
clone size: medium-sized
V gene: TRBV7-7
CDR3 protein: CASSLGLAGDEQFF
CDR3 DNA: TGTGCTAGCAGCTTAGGGCTAGCGGGGGATGAGCAGTTCTTC

J gene: TRBJ2-7
D gene: -
clone size: many
V gene: TRBV6-1
CDR3 protein: CASSERGGYEQYF
CDR3 DNA: TGTGCCAGCAGTGAACGTGGTGGCTACGAGCAGTACTTC

J gene: TRBJ2-1
D gene: TRBD2
clone size: -
V gene: TRBV20-1
CDR3 protein: CSAYGTSGGTYNEQFF
CDR3 DNA: TGCAGTGCATACGGGACTAGCGGGGGGACCTACAATGAGCAGTTCTTC

J gene: TRBJ2-2
D gene: -
clone size: -
V gene: TRBV9
CDR3 protein: CASSVAPGELFF
CDR3 DNA: TGTGCCAGCAGCGTAGCTCCCGGGGAGCTGTTTTTT

J gene: TRBJ1-5
D gene: -
clone size: many
V gene: TRBV12-3/TRBV12-4
CDR3 protein: CASSLTGNNQPQHF
CDR3 DNA: TGTGCCAGCAGTTTAACAGGGAACAATCAGCCCCAGCATTTT

J gene: TRBJ2-7
D gene: -
clone size: many
V gene: TRBV29-1
CDR3 protein: CSVEDQAGSGYEQYF
CDR3 DNA: TGCAGCGTTGAAGATCAGGCCGGCTCGGGATACGAGCAGTACTTC

J gene: TRBJ2-4
D gene: -
clone size: many
V gene: TRBV5-1
CDR3 protein: CASSFSEGPVVKNIQYF
CDR3 DNA: TGCGCCAGCAGCTTTTCCGAAGGGCCTGTGGTCAAAAACATTCAGTACTTC

J gene: TRBJ2-7
D gene: -
clone size: few
V gene: TRBV7-9
CDR3 protein: CASSSQGIEQYF
CDR3 DNA: TGTGCCAGCAGCTCACAGGGAATCGAGCAGTACTTC

J gene: TRBJ2-3
D gene: -
clone size: many
V gene: TRBV9
CDR3 protein: CASSVLDKTDTQYF
CDR3 DNA: TGTGCCAGCAGCGTCCTCGATAAGACAGATACGCAGTATTTT

J gene: TRBJ2-7
D gene: -
clone size: many
V gene: TRBV2
CDR3 protein: CASSLPGIDHYEQYF
CDR3 DNA: TGTGCCAGCAGTCTCCCCGGGATCGACCACTACGAGCAGTACTTC

J gene: TRBJ2-2
D gene: -
clone size: many
V gene: TRBV19
CDR3 protein: CAAKGTANTGELFF
CDR3 DNA: TGTGCCGCAAAGGGGACTGCGAACACCGGGGAGCTGTTTTTT

J gene: TRBJ2-1
D gene: TRBD2
clone size: many
V gene: TRBV11-3
CDR3 protein: CASSLDLAANYNEQFF
CDR3 DNA: TGTGCCAGCAGCTTAGATCTAGCGGCTAACTACAATGAGCAGTTCTTC

J gene: TRBJ2-2
D gene: -
clone size: many
V gene: TRBV7-3
CDR3 protein: CASSLMPTPNTGELFF
CDR3 DNA: TGTGCCAGCAGCTTAATGCCGACTCCGAACACCGGGGAGCTGTTTTTT

J gene: TRBJ2-1
D gene: TRBD2
clone size: many
V gene: TRBV6-4
CDR3 protein: CASSNLAGSYNEQFF
CDR3 DNA: TGTGCCAGCTCTAATCTAGCGGGGTCCTACAATGAGCAGTTCTTC

J gene: TRBJ2-3
D gene: -
clone size: medium-sized
V gene: TRBV4-1
CDR3 protein: CASSYRPGVASTDTQYF
CDR3 DNA: TGCGCCAGCAGCTACAGACCCGGAGTTGCTAGCACAGATACGCAGTATTTT

J gene: TRBJ1-6
D gene: -
clone size: many
V gene: TRBV7-6
CDR3 protein: CASSPGASYNSPLHF
CDR3 DNA: TGTGCCAGCAGCCCTGGCGCGAGCTATAATTCACCCCTCCACTTT

J gene: TRBJ2-1
D gene: -
clone size: -
V gene: TRBV7-9
CDR3 protein: CASSWTDHNEQFF
CDR3 DNA: TGTGCCAGCAGCTGGACTGACCACAATGAGCAGTTCTTC

J gene: TRBJ2-3
D gene: -
clone size: many
V gene: TRBV4-2
CDR3 protein: CASSQETGPAPYTQYF
CDR3 DNA: TGTGCCAGCAGCCAGGAGACAGGTCCGGCGCCCTATACGCAGTATTTT

J gene: TRBJ2-5
D gene: TRBD1
clone size: few
V gene: TRBV6-6
CDR3 protein: CASSLSDRGETQYF
CDR3 DNA: TGTGCCAGCAGTCTATCAGACAGGGGCGAGACCCAGTACTTC

J gene: TRBJ1-1
D gene: TRBD1
clone size: many
V gene: TRBV5-1
CDR3 protein: CASSPGQENTEAFF
CDR3 DNA: TGCGCCAGCAGCCCCGGACAGGAGAACACTGAAGCTTTCTTT

J gene: TRBJ1-1
D gene: -
clone size: many
V gene: TRBV12-3/TRBV12-4
CDR3 protein: CASSLALTVAEAFF
CDR3 DNA: TGTGCCAGCAGTTTAGCGCTAACAGTCGCTGAAGCTTTCTTT

J gene: TRBJ2-7
D gene: TRBD1
clone size: many
V gene: TRBV28
CDR3 protein: CASTPRTGAYQYF
CDR3 DNA: TGTGCCAGCACTCCACGGACAGGGGCCTATCAGTACTTC

J gene: TRBJ2-6
D gene: -
clone size: many
V gene: TRBV3-1
CDR3 protein: CASSQGFRSGANVLTF
CDR3 DNA: TGTGCCAGCAGCCAAGGCTTCCGCTCTGGGGCCAACGTCCTGACTTTC

J gene: TRBJ2-1
D gene: TRBD2
clone size: medium-sized
V gene: TRBV10-3
CDR3 protein: CAISEDGLAGSNEQFF
CDR3 DNA: TGTGCCATCAGTGAGGATGGCCTAGCGGGAAGCAATGAGCAGTTCTTC

J gene: TRBJ1-5
D gene: -
clone size: many
V gene: TRBV12-3/TRBV12-4
CDR3 protein: CASSFSSEQPQHF
CDR3 DNA: TGTGCCAGCAGTTTTTCGTCGGAGCAGCCCCAGCATTTT

J gene: TRBJ2-1
D gene: -
clone size: many
V gene: TRBV10-3
CDR3 protein: CAITPYEDNEQFF
CDR3 DNA: TGTGCCATCACCCCATATGAGGACAATGAGCAGTTCTTC

J gene: TRBJ2-1
D gene: -
clone size: large
V gene: TRBV11-2
CDR3 protein: CASSSKRVYEQFF
CDR3 DNA: TGTGCCAGCAGCTCAAAGAGGGTATATGAGCAGTTCTTC

J gene: TRBJ1-1
D gene: TRBD1
clone size: many
V gene: TRBV18
CDR3 protein: CASSLGTGMNTEAFF
CDR3 DNA: TGTGCCAGCTCACTGGGGACAGGGATGAACACTGAAGCTTTCTTT

J gene: TRBJ2-3
D gene: -
clone size: many
V gene: TRBV12-3/TRBV12-4
CDR3 protein: CASSIGPDSDTQYF
CDR3 DNA: TGTGCCAGCAGTATCGGTCCCGACTCGGATACGCAGTATTTT

J gene: TRBJ1-1
D gene: TRBD1
clone size: few
V gene: TRBV2
CDR3 protein: CASSFRGPEAFF
CDR3 DNA: TGTGCCAGCAGTTTCAGGGGGCCCGAAGCTTTCTTT

J gene: TRBJ1-5
D gene: -
clone size: many
V gene: TRBV10-3
CDR3 protein: CAISESMVTANQPQHF
CDR3 DNA: TGTGCCATCAGTGAGTCGATGGTCACTGCCAATCAGCCCCAGCATTTT

J gene: TRBJ2-7
D gene: -
clone size: medium-sized
V gene: TRBV4-1
CDR3 protein: CASSQATAYDEQYF
CDR3 DNA: TGCGCCAGCAGCCAAGCGACCGCCTACGATGAGCAGTACTTC

J gene: TRBJ2-3
D gene: -
clone size: few
V gene: TRBV7-9
CDR3 protein: CASSPTVYTDTQYF
CDR3 DNA: TGTGCCAGCAGCCCTACAGTTTACACAGATACGCAGTATTTT

J gene: TRBJ2-7
D gene: -
clone size: many
V gene: TRBV6-6
CDR3 protein: CASNLGVPPYEQYF
CDR3 DNA: TGTGCCAGCAACCTGGGGGTGCCTCCCTACGAGCAGTACTTC

J gene: TRBJ1-3
D gene: TRBD1
clone size: -
V gene: TRBV7-8
CDR3 protein: CASSFITSDRGNTIYF
CDR3 DNA: TGTGCCAGCAGCTTTATTACATCGGACAGGGGAAACACCATATATTTT

J gene: TRBJ2-5
D gene: -
clone size: many
V gene: TRBV11-3
CDR3 protein: CASSSPHSGRGQETQYF
CDR3 DNA: TGTGCCAGCAGCTCACCCCACTCGGGCAGGGGCCAAGAGACCCAGTACTTC